Listed here are 9 T cell receptor beta chains from one sample, sequenced in a study of blood T cell repertoires in COVID-19. Sequenced by immunoSEQ multiplex PCR; TCRdb stores in-frame clones only, minus some. Among 200,000 to 250,000 clones listed, under 85% were seen once. Input material: peripheral blood. The receptors originated from a human donor in a cohort sampled during active COVID-19.

This sequence joins TRBV6-5 and TRBJ1-1; D unclear. V dropped 6 bases and J dropped 4 bases, with 9 bases sitting between them. CDR1 is MNHEY and CDR2 is SVGAGI in the germline V gene. The CDR3 is 12 amino acids. CDR3 residues: CASSKTRTEAFF. The DNA of the CDR3 is TGTGCCAGCAGCAAAACTCGCACTGAAGCTTTCTTT.

This chain links TRBV18 with TRBJ2-3, with D possibly matching TRBD1 (6 bases). Trimming removed 5 bases at V and 4 bases at J, with 16 bases between. The CDR3 loop spans 15 amino acids. CDR1 KGHSH and CDR2 LQKENI come from the germline V gene. This CDR3 is CASSSRGGFSDTQYF. The CDR3 nucleotides are TGTGCCAGCTCATCCCGAGGGGGATTTTCAGATACGCAGTATTTT.

J is TRBJ2-1 and V is TRBV6-5, with 8 bases aligning to TRBD1. The germline gives CDR1 MNHEY, CDR2 SVGAGI. CDR3 length equals 15 residues. Germline trimming cut 7 bases from V and 2 bases from J; bases unmatched to any gene: 7. The CDR3 here is CASNLGQGTYNEQFF. In nucleotides, the CDR3 is TGTGCCAGCAACCTCGGACAGGGCACCTACAATGAGCAGTTCTTC.

The genes are TRBV13 and TRBJ1-3; tentative D call: TRBD1 (6 bases). The CDR3 runs to 15 residues. Germline V lookup: CDR1 PRHDT, CDR2 FYEKMQ (reference sequence). Trimming took off 0 bases at V and 2 bases at J, with 8 bases between the two ends. This chain's CDR3 is CASSLGGATGNTIYF. The CDR3, as DNA: TGTGCCAGCAGCTTAGGGGGGGCAACTGGAAACACCATATATTTT.

In its sample, this clone was seen many times. The chain couples TRBV7-2 to TRBJ1-2, with 9 bases identical to TRBD1. Germline CDR1 SGHTA, CDR2 FQGNSA. After removal of 6 bases from V and 8 bases from J, the junction contained 10 bases not matched to a gene. CDR3 size: 14 residues. The CDR3 spells CASRRGTGHSGYTF. CDR3 bases: TGTGCCAGCAGACGAGGGACAGGGCACTCCGGCTACACCTTC.

The J gene is TRBJ1-6, the V gene TRBV29-1; D unclear. Trimming stripped 4 bases from V and 10 bases from J, with 14 bases between. CDR3 length: 13 amino acids. Looked up from germline, CDR1 is SQVTM and CDR2 is ANQGSEA. The CDR3 reads CSVAAQESSPLHF. CDR3 in DNA: TGCAGCGTTGCAGCTCAGGAATCCTCACCCCTCCACTTT. The full variable domain, its missing parts supplied by reference TRBV29-1 and TRBJ1-6, is SAVISQKPSRDICQRGTSLTIQCQVDSQVTMMFWYRQQPGQSLTLIATANQGSEATYESGFVIDKFPISRPNLTFSTLTVSNMSPEDSSIYLCSVAAQESSPLHFGNGTRLTVT.

This clone was seen repeatedly, ten times or more. This specimen includes other DNA sequences encoding the same CDR3. The rearrangement links TRBV5-1 to TRBJ1-1, with D possibly being TRBD1 (6 bases). CDR1 is SGHRS, CDR2 YFSETQ, per germline. V was trimmed by 4 bases and J by 0 bases, leaving 10 bases between them. The CDR3 runs to 14 residues. CDR3 nucleotide sequence: TGCGCCAGCAGCCTGGACAGTATGAACACTGAAGCTTTCTTT. Its translation is CASSLDSMNTEAFF. The full variable domain, rest sourced from reference TRBV5-1 and TRBJ1-1, is KAGVTQTPRYLIKTRGQQVTLSCSPISGHRSVSWYQQTPGQGLQFLFEYFSETQRNKGNFPGRFSGRQFSNSRSEMNVSTLELGDSALYLCASSLDSMNTEAFFGQGTRLTVV.

The gene calls are TRBV19 and TRBJ2-1, with TRBD2 matching over 13 bases. This CDR3 spans 16 amino acids. V gave up 3 bases and J gave up 7 bases; unmatched junction bases: 6. Germline CDR1 is LNHDA and CDR2 is SQIVND (reference sequence). The CDR3 coding sequence is TGTGCCAGTAGTATGTGGACTAGCGGGAGATCTAATGAGCAGTTCTTC. It specifies CASSMWTSGRSNEQFF.

This clone turned up a few times. The V call is TRBV19, the J call TRBJ1-5, with D perhaps TRBD1 (5 bases). Trimming removed 7 bases at V and 2 bases at J, with 21 bases between. Germline assignment: CDR1 LNHDA and CDR2 SQIVND (reference sequence). The length of the CDR3 is 17 residues. The CDR3 region has the DNA TGTGCCAGTATCCAAGGAGGAGGGGCTCGGGGCAATCAGCCCCAGCATTTT. As protein: CASIQGGGARGNQPQHF.